Below are 15 T cell receptor beta chains sequenced from a single sample in a study of T cell clones after liver transplantation. Produced via immunoSEQ multiplex PCR; TCRdb's table is partial and in-frame only. The sample comprises about 99,000 clones, around 80% of which are singletons, and approximately 3% rests with the top ten. This sample comprised CD4+ T cells from blood, obtained around 50 months after liver transplant. All receptors derive from a human patient who received a liver transplant. Some T cells may have come from the graft donor.

On this clone itself: Relative to the germline gene, one junction end is altered; a read error may explain this. V and J are TRBV7-3 and TRBJ1-4, with D possibly matching TRBD1 (6 bases). Germline V gene sequence: CDR1 SGHTA, CDR2 FQGTGA. The CDR3 runs to 15 residues. CDR3 in DNA: TGTGCCAGCAGTTTAACAGGGATGAGTAATGAAAAACTGTTTTTT. Amino acid sequence: CASSLTGMSNEKLFF.

This chain uses TRBV6-5 with TRBJ1-1; D unresolved. The CDR3 has 12 amino acids. V gave up 10 bases and J gave up 1 base, with 10 bases separating them. The germline gives CDR1 MNHEY, CDR2 SVGAGI. CDR3 in DNA: TGTGCCACCATCCTGCAGAACACTGAAGCTTTCTTT. This encodes CATILQNTEAFF.

The chain recombines TRBV30 with TRBJ2-7, with 11 positions matching TRBD1. Losses at the gene ends were 7 bases for V and 5 bases for J; bases not matched to a gene: 4. From germline, CDR1 is GTSNPN and CDR2 SVGIG (reference sequence). The CDR3 sequence is 12 residues long. DNA for the CDR3: TGTGCCTCGGGACAGGGGGGCAACGAGCAGTACTTC. Translated, it gives CASGQGGNEQYF.

V usage is TRBV30 and J usage is TRBJ2-7; D is unclear. This CDR3 has 11 amino acids. Looked up from germline, CDR1 is GTSNPN and CDR2 is SVGIG (reference sequence). V was pared by 2 bases and J by 2 bases, with 4 bases between. The CDR3 loop reads CAWSSAYEQYF. CDR3 bases: TGTGCCTGGAGTTCCGCCTACGAGCAGTACTTC.

The CDR3 DNA sequence: TGCGCCACCAGAGACAGGGAGGGCAAAAACATTCAGTACTTC. It yields the protein CATRDREGKNIQYF. The V call is TRBV10-2, the J call TRBJ2-4, with D perhaps matching TRBD1 or TRBD2 (7 bases each). CDR3 length: 14 amino acids. V lost 10 bases to trimming and J lost 3 bases, with 16 bases between them. Per germline, CDR1 WSHSY and CDR2 SAAADI.

The chain uses TRBV19 and TRBJ2-2; 7 nucleotides line up with TRBD1. The CDR3 extends over 16 amino acids. Germline V gives CDR1 LNHDA, CDR2 SQIVND (reference sequence). Trimming at V came to 3 bases and at J to 4 bases, leaving 8 bases not matched to a gene. The CDR3 spells CASSIPTGLGTGELFF. For the CDR3, the DNA is TGTGCCAGTAGTATCCCGACAGGGTTGGGCACCGGGGAGCTGTTTTTT.

V is TRBV5-1 and J is TRBJ2-6; D gene unclear. CDR3 length equals 15 residues. V was cut by 3 bases and J by 4 bases, with 11 bases left in between. The germline V gene encodes CDR1 SGHRS and CDR2 YFSETQ. The CDR3, as DNA: TGCGCCAGCAGCTCCTCCCCTTCGGGGGCCAACGTCCTGACTTTC. Translating it yields CASSSSPSGANVLTF.

The rearrangement links TRBV4-2 to TRBJ2-2, with D perhaps matching TRBD2 (5 bases). Germline V CDR1 and CDR2: LGHNA, YNFKEQ. This CDR3 is built from 13 residues. Trimming removed 1 base from V and 9 bases from J, with 9 bases in between. The CDR3 reads CASSQGEIRELFF. CDR3 sequence (DNA): TGTGCCAGCAGCCAAGGGGAGATCCGGGAGCTGTTTTTT.

V is TRBV11-1 and J is TRBJ2-3, with unresolved D. Deletions cut 6 bases from V and 1 base from J, with 8 bases between. The CDR3 covers 13 residues. Germline CDR1 is SGHAT and CDR2 is FQDESV (reference sequence). In DNA form, the CDR3 reads TGTGCCAGCAGTATTAGAGGCACAGATACGCAGTATTTT. It yields the protein CASSIRGTDTQYF.

This sequence joins TRBV5-4 and TRBJ2-3; 7 positions match TRBD1. The CDR3 is 14 residues long. V shed 0 bases and J 6 bases; nucleotides not matched to a gene: 4. CDR1 and CDR2 from the germline V gene are SGHNT and YYREEE (reference sequence). The CDR3 is CASSLEVGGDTQYF. The CDR3 bases are TGTGCCAGCAGCTTGGAAGTAGGGGGCGATACGCAGTATTTT. Drawing the rest from reference TRBV5-4 and TRBJ2-3, the complete variable domain is ETGVTQSPTHLIKTRGQQVTLRCSSQSGHNTVSWYQQALGQGPQFIFQYYREEENGRGNFPPRFSGLQFPNYSSELNVNALELDDSALYLCASSLEVGGDTQYFGPGTRLTVL.

The chain recombines TRBV11-2 with TRBJ2-3; D is uncertain. CDR1 SGHAT and CDR2 FQNNGV come from the germline V gene. V lost 5 bases and J 9 bases, leaving 12 bases between the germline ends. This CDR3 has 12 amino acids. The CDR3 region is CASSPFDRTQYF. For the CDR3, the DNA is TGTGCCAGCAGCCCGTTTGATCGAACGCAGTATTTT. Full variable domain (rest looked up from reference TRBV11-2 and TRBJ2-3): EAGVAQSPRYKIIEKRQSVAFWCNPISGHATLYWYQQILGQGPKLLIQFQNNGVVDDSQLPKDRFSAERLKGVDSTLKIQPAKLEDSAVYLCASSPFDRTQYFGPGTRLTVL.

The J gene is TRBJ1-1, the V gene TRBV13; 12 nucleotides align to TRBD1. The trim removed 4 bases at V and 6 bases at J, leaving 3 bases unmatched. CDR3 length: 14 residues. Germline V lookup: CDR1 PRHDT, CDR2 FYEKMQ (reference sequence). The CDR3 DNA reads TGTGCCAGCAGCTCGGGACAGGGGGCTGCTGAAGCTTTCTTT. Protein: CASSSGQGAAEAFF.

This clone has just a few counts. The CDR3 DNA is TGCGCCAGCAGCCAAGATAGGGGGGCACGAGATACGCAGTATTTT. Amino acids: CASSQDRGARDTQYF. This chain links TRBV4-1 with TRBJ2-3, with D possibly called TRBD1 or TRBD2 (6 bases each). The V gene's germline CDR1 is MGHRA and CDR2 YSYEKL. Trimming left V 0 bases short and J 5 bases short, with 12 bases between. The CDR3 length is 15 residues.

The rearrangement joins TRBV5-8 to TRBJ2-5; weak D call: TRBD2 (5 bases). The CDR3 contains 14 residues. Deletions cut 3 bases from V and 2 bases from J, with 11 bases between. Germline V lookup: CDR1 SGHTS, CDR2 YDEGEE. CDR3: CASSSTNRQETQYF. The CDR3 DNA is TGTGCCAGCAGCTCGACTAACAGACAAGAGACCCAGTACTTC.

The chain joins TRBV19 to TRBJ1-4; 8 nucleotides match TRBD1. V shed 5 bases, J shed 5 bases, and the junction held 7 bases outside the gene matches. This CDR3 is built from 15 residues. Germline-derived CDR1 and CDR2 are LNHDA and SQIVND (reference sequence). The CDR3 nucleotides are TGTGCCAGTAGTCCGAGGACAGGGAGCAATGAAAAACTGTTTTTT. Translating gives CASSPRTGSNEKLFF.